Each of the 23 T cell receptor beta chains below was sequenced from the same sample in a study of T cell clonality in common variable immunodeficiency. Method: immunoSEQ multiplex PCR; TCRdb's copy keeps in-frame clones and lacks some. Observed in the sample are around 60,000 clones, none of them singletons. Sequences were obtained from peripheral blood mononuclear cells. The source is a person between 18 and 70 years old in good health.

This clone was observed at least ten times. The CDR3 goes on 3 residues after the read ends, and that part is filled in from the germline J gene. V usage is TRBV19 and J usage is TRBJ1-4, with TRBD1 matching 8 bases. Looked up from germline, CDR1 is LNHDA and CDR2 is SQIVND (reference sequence). The CDR3 totals 14 residues. Trimming cost V 6 bases and J 5 bases; bases outside gene matches: 5. The CDR3 bases that were read are TGTGCCAGTAGCCCAGGGGGCTCCAATGAAAAA. It translates to CASSPGGSNEK. The complete CDR3 reads CASSPGGSNEKLFF. The full variable domain, completed using reference TRBV19 and TRBJ1-4, is DGGITQSPKYLFRKEGQNVTLSCEQNLNHDAMYWYRQDPGQGLRLIYYSQIVNDFQKGDIAEGYSVSREKKESFPLTVTSAQKNPTAFYLCASSPGGSNEKLFFGSGTQLSVL.

This clone was recorded at least ten times. Read data end 3 residues before the CDR3 end; the end is taken from the germline J gene. The V call is TRBV2, the J call TRBJ2-2, with D maybe TRBD2 (6 bases). In germline, CDR1 is SNHLY, CDR2 FYNNEI. The CDR3 has 15 amino acids. Trimming left V 4 bases short and J 1 base short, with 10 bases between. The sequenced part of the CDR3 DNA is TGTGCCAGCAGTGTGAATAGCGGGAACACCGGGGAG. Translated: CASSVNSGNTGE. In full, the CDR3 is CASSVNSGNTGELFF.

A note on this clone: The observed sequence ends 3 residues before the CDR3 terminus, with the missing tail filled in from the germline J gene. The chain is built from TRBV18 and TRBJ2-3; D is perhaps TRBD2 (7 bases). This CDR3 region has 13 residues. From germline, CDR1 is KGHSH and CDR2 LQKENI. The DNA read from the CDR3 is TGTGCCAGCTCACCACAAGGGGGGGATGCG. Protein product: CASSPQGGDA. The entire CDR3 is CASSPQGGDAQYF.

As to this clone: One junction end disagrees with the germline gene, perhaps due to a read error. The read falls 3 residues short of the CDR3 end, and the missing part is taken from the germline J gene. The V call is TRBV7-7, the J call TRBJ2-1; D is unclear. CDR3 size: 13 residues. Looked up from germline, CDR1 is SSHAT and CDR2 is FNYEAQ (reference sequence). The DNA read from the CDR3 is TGTGCTAGCAGCTTGGGCCCCTACAATGAG. Its translation is CASSLGPYNE. The full CDR3 protein is CASSLGPYNEQFF.

This clone was detected ten times or more. The read gets to within 3 residues of the CDR3 end, and the germline J gene fills in the rest. V usage is TRBV13 and J usage is TRBJ1-1, with TRBD1 matching over 9 bases. Germline loops: CDR1 PRHDT, CDR2 FYEKMQ (reference sequence). With 0 bases clipped from V and 3 bases from J, the junction kept 17 bases outside the gene matches. The CDR3 is 20 residues long. CDR3 in amino acids: CASSLGYRGRTRSRDTEAFF. CDR3 bases read: TGTGCCAGCAGCTTAGGATACAGGGGGCGCACCCGGAGTCGAGACACTGAA.

There are many counts of this clone. The sequenced fragment ends 3 residues before the CDR3 boundary, so the rest is inferred from the germline J gene. The V gene is TRBV20-1, the J gene TRBJ2-1, with D perhaps TRBD1 (6 bases). The V end lost 4 bases, the J end lost 0 bases, and 19 bases lay between the germline ends. Looked up from germline, CDR1 is DFQATT and CDR2 is SNEGSKA (reference sequence). The CDR3 spans 17 residues. The CDR3 loop is CSATARGPTGSYNEQFF. The sequenced part of the CDR3 DNA is TGCAGTGCTACAGCCAGGGGACCCACCGGCTCCTACAATGAG.

This clone was observed at least ten times. The read gets to within 3 residues of the CDR3 end, and the germline J gene fills in the rest. This sequence joins TRBV2 and TRBJ2-7; TRBD2 agrees at 7 bases. V was pared by 3 bases and J by 4 bases, with 6 bases of the junction left unmatched. Germline V gene sequence: CDR1 SNHLY, CDR2 FYNNEI. CDR3 length: 14 residues. Partial CDR3 DNA: TGTGCCAGCAGTGATGGGGGGGGGATTTACGAG. Translated: CASSDGGGIYE. The complete CDR3 reads CASSDGGGIYEQYF.

This clone was found many times. The CDR3 end falls 3 residues outside the read, so it is completed with the germline J gene. The chain uses TRBV19 and TRBJ1-1; D is perhaps TRBD1 (6 bases). Germline V gene sequence: CDR1 LNHDA, CDR2 SQIVND (reference sequence). The V end lost 8 bases, the J end lost 4 bases, and 11 bases lay between the germline ends. This CDR3 comprises 12 residues. The CDR3 here is CASSQGGTEAFF. The covered CDR3 bases are TGTGCCAGTTCACAGGGAGGCACTGAA.

Many counts were recorded for this clone. The CDR3 is cut off 3 residues early in the read; its end comes from the germline J gene. V usage is TRBV5-1 and J usage is TRBJ2-3; D remains unclear. V was clipped by 5 bases and J by 4 bases, with 14 bases between them. This CDR3 spans 14 amino acids. The germline gives CDR1 SGHRS, CDR2 YFSETQ. The CDR3 here is CASRLVEAADTQYF. CDR3 bases read: TGCGCCAGCAGGCTAGTGGAAGCTGCAGATACG.

In its sample, this clone was seen many times. Read coverage stops 3 residues before the CDR3 terminus; the germline J gene supplies the remainder. Within the sample, other DNA sequences also encode this same CDR3. This chain joins TRBV12-3 or TRBV12-4 and TRBJ2-1, with TRBD2 as a possible D gene (5 bases). The CDR3 is 13 residues long. The V and J ends lost 6 bases and 7 bases respectively, with 13 bases between them. The chain's CDR3 is CASRLADSNEQFF. The CDR3 DNA, read in part, is TGTGCCAGCAGGCTAGCTGACTCAAATGAG.

This clone has a count of ten or more. Read sequence stops 3 residues before the CDR3 end, and the germline J gene provides the missing end. This sequence joins TRBV2 and TRBJ2-7; D may be TRBD2 (6 bases). The CDR3 extends over 15 amino acids. V lost 4 bases and J lost 3, with 16 bases in between. The germline V gene encodes CDR1 SNHLY and CDR2 FYNNEI. The part of the CDR3 DNA that was read is TGTGCCAGCAGTGCGGGAGCGGTTGGCCTCTACGAG. The encoded protein is CASSAGAVGLYE. The full CDR3 reads CASSAGAVGLYEQYF.

This clone has only a few counts. With a much larger clone just one base away, this may be a read error. This CDR3 is CASGLYARMNTEAFF. CDR3 DNA, as far as it was read: TGTGCCAGCGGCTTATATGCCAGAATGAACACTGAA. This rearrangement joins TRBV7-2 to TRBJ1-1; D call uncertain. The read stops 3 residues short of the end of the CDR3; the missing end is completed from the germline J gene. Germline CDR1 and CDR2: SGHTA and FQGNSA. There are 15 residues in the CDR3. The full variable domain, rest sourced from reference TRBV7-2 and TRBJ1-1, is GAGVSQSPSNKVTEKGKDVELRCDPISGHTALYWYRQSLGQGLEFLIYFQGNSAPDKSGLPSDRFSAERTGGSVSTLTIQRTQQEDSAVYLCASGLYARMNTEAFFGQGTRLTVV.

This clone has a count of ten or more. The read halts 3 residues ahead of the CDR3 end, with the missing end drawn from the germline J gene. J is TRBJ1-5 and V is TRBV19, with D tentatively TRBD1 (5 bases). The CDR3 has 15 amino acids. Germline CDR1 reads LNHDA; CDR2 reads SQIVND (reference sequence). The V end was cut by 10 bases, the J end by 0 bases, with 16 bases between. The CDR3 loop reads CATSPAGYSNQPQHF. Partial CDR3 DNA: TGTGCCACTTCACCCGCAGGGTATAGCAATCAGCCC.

This clone was counted at least ten times. The read gets to within 3 residues of the CDR3 end, and the germline J gene fills in the rest. The chain links TRBV11-3 to TRBJ2-2, with a possible D match to TRBD2 (6 bases). Germline V gene sequence: CDR1 SGHNT, CDR2 YENEEA. This CDR3 region has 15 residues. With 4 bases removed from V and 0 bases from J, the gap between germline ends came to 9 bases. CDR3 DNA, as far as it was read: TGTGCCAGCAGCTCCGGGACTTCGAACACCGGGGAG. It yields the protein CASSSGTSNTGE. The entire CDR3 protein is CASSSGTSNTGELFF.

In this sample, this clone turned up many times. The read ends 3 residues shy of where the CDR3 ends; the end is completed using the germline J gene. The chain recombines TRBV13 with TRBJ2-7; the D call may be TRBD1 or TRBD2 (5 bases each). Germline V gene lookup returns CDR1 PRHDT and CDR2 FYEKMQ (reference sequence). The CDR3 sequence is 15 residues long. Deletions cut 0 bases from V and 1 base from J, with 10 bases between. The part of the CDR3 DNA that was read is TGTGCCAGCAGCTTAGGGCAGGGAGTTTCCTACGAG. It translates to CASSLGQGVSYE. The CDR3 as a whole reads CASSLGQGVSYEQYF.

This clone was seen at least ten times. The read terminates 3 residues ahead of where the CDR3 ends, so the germline J gene completes it. This chain links TRBV10-3 with TRBJ1-1; TRBD1 aligns across 7 bases. The junction had 8 bases not matched to a gene; V was cut back by 9 bases and J by 4 bases. Per germline, CDR1 ENHRY and CDR2 SYGVKD. The CDR3 is made up of 13 amino acids. This CDR3 is CAILQGSGTEAFF. The CDR3 bases that were read are TGTGCCATTTTACAGGGGTCGGGCACTGAA.

This clone was counted between two and nine times. Germline and junction disagree at one end, which may indicate a read error. The read comes to an end 3 residues before the CDR3 does, leaving the germline J gene to fill in the end. The gene calls are TRBV7-9 and TRBJ2-7, with a weak D call TRBD2 (5 bases). This CDR3 has 15 residues. Per germline, CDR1 SEHNR and CDR2 FQNEAQ (reference sequence). The part of the CDR3 DNA that was read is TGTTCCAGCAGCGGCCAAAGCGGCCGCTCCTACGAG. Residues: CSSSGQSGRSYE. The entire CDR3 protein reads CSSSGQSGRSYEQYF.

This clone was observed at least ten times. The read terminates 3 residues ahead of where the CDR3 ends, so the germline J gene completes it. The chain uses TRBV7-6 and TRBJ1-1, with 8 bases matching TRBD1. CDR3 length equals 15 residues. The V segment lost 5 bases and the J segment 1 base; nucleotides outside the gene matches: 6. CDR1 and CDR2 (germline): SGHVS, FNYEAQ. This CDR3 reads CASSLRQGTNTEAFF. The sequenced CDR3 bases are TGTGCCAGCAGCCTAAGACAGGGGACGAACACTGAA.

As for this clone: The read ends 3 residues before the CDR3 terminus; that terminus is restored from the germline J gene. V gene TRBV29-1 combines with J gene TRBJ1-4; TRBD1 aligns across 7 bases. The V gene's germline CDR1 is SQVTM and CDR2 ANQGSEA. The CDR3 contains 13 residues. V gave up 4 bases and J gave up 1 base; unmatched junction bases: 0. The sequenced part of the CDR3 DNA is TGCAGCGTTGGGGACAGAACTAATGAAAAA. This sequence encodes CSVGDRTNEK. The full CDR3 reads CSVGDRTNEKLFF.

This clone was recorded at least ten times. The CDR3 reads CASSPTVGGYTF. The sequenced CDR3 bases are TGTGCCAGCAGCCCGACAGTGGGCGGC. This chain uses TRBV5-5 with TRBJ1-2; a weak D match, TRBD1 (5 bases). With the read ending 3 residues before the CDR3 end, the germline J gene is used to fill in that end. This CDR3 contains 12 residues. Looked up from germline, CDR1 is SGHKS and CDR2 is YYEKEE (reference sequence).

In its sample, this clone was seen many times. With the read ending 3 residues before the CDR3 end, the germline J gene is used to fill in that end. This chain connects TRBV5-6 to TRBJ2-7, with D hard to call. V gave up 1 base and J gave up 3 bases, with 11 bases separating them. Germline V gives CDR1 SGHDT, CDR2 YYEEEE. There are 14 residues in the CDR3. The sequenced CDR3 bases are TGTGCCAGCAGCTTGAAAACAGTATACTACGAG. This sequence encodes CASSLKTVYYE. The full-length CDR3 reads as CASSLKTVYYEQYF.

This clone appeared many times. The DNA ends 3 residues before the CDR3 does, and the rest of the CDR3 is filled in from the germline J gene. This chain links TRBV10-3 with TRBJ1-2, with D unresolved. Germline V gene lookup returns CDR1 ENHRY and CDR2 SYGVKD. This CDR3 comprises 12 residues. CDR3 sequence: CAISEGTLGYTF. CDR3 DNA, as far as it was read: TGTGCCATCAGTGAAGGTACGCTCGGC.

This clone was picked up many times. The CDR3 end is not reached by the read, which stops 3 residues before it; the germline J gene fills it in. This chain connects TRBV30 to TRBJ1-2; D not certain. Germline-derived CDR1 and CDR2 are GTSNPN and SVGIG (reference sequence). With 8 bases removed from V and 7 bases from J, the gap between germline ends came to 17 bases. This CDR3 region has 12 residues. This chain's CDR3 is CAAGRGGGGYTF. The CDR3 DNA, read in part, is TGTGCCGCTGGGCGGGGTGGAGGTGGC.